Given below is one T cell receptor beta chain in context. Its antigen remains unknown. This record belongs to a study of beta chain features in type 1 diabetes. Study as a whole: Regarding age, gender and cell yields, patients proved similar to healthy donors. Study-level points and caveats: In every one of the four CD4+ subsets, TCRB CDR3s were moderately but significantly shorter in Type 1 diabetes patients.

Via CD45RO/CCR7/CD25/CD127/CD95/CD27, cells of the CD4+ naive, central memory, regulatory and stem cell-like memory subsets were sorted. Reverse transcription of all isolated RNA meant that expressed TCRB transcripts were sequenced. Samples of naive, central memory and regulatory T cells yielded a mean of about 3.9 million reads. Libraries were prepared by immunoSEQ multiplex PCR; TCRdb keeps only in-frame clonotypes and omits some of them. The profile covers hundreds of thousands of clones, with roughly 13% appearing a single time and 0.02% to 0.025% taken by the ten largest. V lost 4 bases, J lost 1 base, and 4 bases lay in between. Germline CDR1 is SQVTM and CDR2 is ANQGSEA. This CDR3 spans 11 amino acids.

The source is a man younger than 30 with type 1 diabetes. Source material: naive CD4+ T cells from blood. The V and J genes are TRBV29-1 and TRBJ1-1; no firm D call. This CDR3 is CSVAPNTEAFF. The DNA for the CDR3 is TGCAGCGTTGCGCCGAACACTGAAGCTTTCTTT.